Listed below are T cell receptor beta chains from one sample, sequenced in a study of T cell changes during pregnancy in multiple sclerosis. Sequencing was performed with immunoSEQ multiplex PCR; in TCRdb, only in-frame clones are kept and a portion is missing. The sample includes about 64,000 clones, 96% seen only once; the top ten take 2% to 3%. The source was CD8+ T cells from peripheral blood mononuclear cells, collected after pregnancy. These receptors all come from a female donor with multiple sclerosis, enrolled in a pregnancy study. Each CDR3 is given with its conserved first and last residue. D genes are given only for firm matches. Clone sizes are given selectively: once, few, many, or a class where the clone is expanded.

D gene | J gene | clone size | V gene | CDR3 protein | CDR3 DNA
TRBD1 | TRBJ2-7 | many | TRBV28 | CASSSRQGVAYEQYF | TGTGCCAGCAGTTCACGACAGGGAGTTGCCTACGAGCAGTACTTC
TRBD2 | TRBJ2-7 | NA | TRBV5-8 | CASSHPTSESNEQYF | TGTGCCAGCAGCCATCCGACTAGCGAATCCAACGAGCAGTACTTC
NA | TRBJ1-1 | NA | TRBV6-1 | CASSESPMNTEAFF | TGTGCCAGCAGTGAGTCCCCCATGAACACTGAAGCTTTCTTT
TRBD1 | TRBJ2-7 | NA | TRBV7-9 | CASSSGQAFSYEQYF | TGTGCCAGCAGCTCCGGACAGGCCTTCTCCTACGAGCAGTACTTC
NA | TRBJ1-4 | NA | TRBV13 | CASSLGGGPREKLFF | TGTGCCAGCAGCTTAGGAGGCGGGCCTCGTGAAAAACTGTTTTTT
TRBD1 | TRBJ2-3 | NA | TRBV4-2 | CASSLRQGSTDTQYF | TGTGCCAGCAGCCTAAGACAGGGTAGCACAGATACGCAGTATTTT
NA | TRBJ2-7 | NA | TRBV7-9 | CASSRDRDEQYF | TGTGCCAGCAGCCGAGATCGCGACGAGCAGTACTTC
NA | TRBJ2-7 | NA | TRBV27 | CASSLRGYEQYF | TGTGCCAGCAGTCTCAGGGGCTACGAGCAGTACTTC
TRBD2 | TRBJ2-1 | NA | TRBV7-2 | CASSHGLAPYNEQFF | TGTGCCAGCAGCCACGGACTAGCCCCCTACAATGAGCAGTTCTTC
TRBD2 | TRBJ2-3 | NA | TRBV14 | CASSHPTSGSGADTQYF | TGTGCCAGCAGCCACCCGACTAGCGGGAGTGGGGCAGATACGCAGTATTTT
NA | TRBJ2-3 | NA | TRBV21-1 | CASSKEGNYLLTDTQYF | TGTGCCAGCAGCAAAGAGGGGAACTACCTACTCACAGATACGCAGTATTTT
TRBD1 | TRBJ1-2 | NA | TRBV5-5 | CASSFEGQEIYGYTF | TGTGCCAGCAGCTTTGAGGGACAGGAGATCTATGGCTACACCTTC
NA | TRBJ2-1 | NA | TRBV29-1 | CSVDGPAEQSSYNEQFF | TGCAGCGTTGACGGCCCGGCAGAACAGAGCTCCTACAATGAGCAGTTCTTC
NA | TRBJ2-7 | NA | TRBV4-2 | CASSQTGDWGSYEQYF | TGTGCCAGCAGCCAAACCGGGGACTGGGGCTCCTACGAGCAGTACTTC
TRBD1 | TRBJ2-7 | NA | TRBV29-1 | CSAAGTGIDEQYF | TGCAGCGCCGCCGGGACAGGGATCGACGAGCAGTACTTC
NA | TRBJ2-1 | NA | TRBV7-2 | CASSLNPGSSYNEQFF | TGTGCCAGCAGCTTAAACCCGGGAAGCTCCTACAATGAGCAGTTCTTC
TRBD2 | TRBJ2-3 | NA | TRBV9 | CASSAAGGFADTQYF | TGTGCCAGCAGCGCAGCGGGAGGTTTTGCAGATACGCAGTATTTT
NA | TRBJ2-1 | NA | TRBV7-9 | CASTQGGNEQFF | TGTGCCAGCACCCAGGGGGGAAATGAGCAGTTCTTC
TRBD2 | TRBJ2-1 | once | TRBV5-4 | CASSLGLAGGLSSYNEQFF | TGTGCCAGCAGCCTGGGACTAGCGGGAGGCTTGAGCTCCTACAATGAGCAGTTCTTC
NA | TRBJ2-1 | NA | TRBV4-3 | CASSPGTSHNEQFF | TGCGCCAGCAGCCCCGGGACTTCTCACAATGAGCAGTTCTTC
NA | TRBJ2-6 | NA | TRBV27 | CASSSSGANVLTF | TGTGCCAGCAGTTCGAGCGGGGCCAACGTCCTGACTTTC
TRBD2 | TRBJ2-5 | NA | TRBV6-4 | CASSETGTSGQETQYF | TGTGCCAGCAGTGAAACGGGGACTAGCGGCCAAGAGACCCAGTACTTC
TRBD1 | TRBJ2-5 | NA | TRBV6-1 | CASSGRSETGGPETQYF | TGTGCCAGCAGTGGACGATCTGAAACAGGGGGTCCAGAGACCCAGTACTTC
NA | TRBJ2-7 | NA | TRBV5-4 | CASSLGGFSYEQYF | TGTGCCAGCAGCTTGGGCGGGTTTTCCTACGAGCAGTACTTC
TRBD1 | TRBJ1-1 | NA | TRBV10-3 | CAISGSQGGGTEAFF | TGTGCCATCAGTGGTTCGCAGGGGGGCGGCACTGAAGCTTTCTTT
NA | TRBJ1-5 | NA | TRBV5-6 | CASSLTGSSSNQPQHF | TGTGCCAGCAGCTTGACAGGGTCTTCGAGCAATCAGCCCCAGCATTTT
TRBD2 | TRBJ2-7 | NA | TRBV2 | CASSEVQPGLAEYEQYF | TGTGCCAGCAGTGAAGTGCAACCGGGACTAGCGGAGTACGAGCAGTACTTC
TRBD1 | TRBJ2-5 | NA | TRBV2 | CASREDSSGTDPKGTQYF | TGTGCCAGCAGAGAGGATTCATCCGGGACAGACCCCAAGGGGACCCAGTACTTC
TRBD2 | TRBJ2-7 | NA | TRBV28 | CATGGGSSYEQYF | TGTGCCACCGGGGGGGGGAGCTCCTACGAGCAGTACTTC
NA | TRBJ2-5 | NA | TRBV29-1 | CSVEGRLGTQYF | TGCAGCGTTGAGGGCAGATTGGGGACCCAGTACTTC
TRBD2 | TRBJ2-3 | NA | TRBV27 | CASSHAAGGSTDTQYF | TGTGCCAGCAGCCATGCGGCGGGAGGGAGCACAGATACGCAGTATTTT
TRBD1 | TRBJ2-7 | NA | TRBV5-8 | CASSDGTGSYEQYF | TGTGCCAGCAGCGATGGGACAGGGTCCTACGAGCAGTACTTC
TRBD2 | TRBJ2-1 | NA | TRBV9 | CASSGPSGRAPNEQFF | TGTGCCAGCAGCGGCCCTAGCGGGAGGGCCCCCAATGAGCAGTTCTTC
NA | TRBJ1-1 | NA | TRBV9 | CASSVDRGTEAFF | TGTGCCAGCAGCGTAGACCGGGGCACTGAAGCTTTCTTT
TRBD1 | TRBJ2-1 | once | TRBV14 | CASSRTGDEQFF | TGTGCCAGCAGCCGGACAGGGGATGAGCAGTTCTTC
NA | TRBJ2-3 | NA | TRBV15 | CATSRGESYTDTQYF | TGTGCCACCAGCAGAGGAGAGAGTTACACAGATACGCAGTATTTT
TRBD1 | TRBJ1-2 | NA | TRBV9 | CASSPRTGDGYTF | TGTGCCAGCAGTCCAAGGACAGGGGACGGCTACACCTTC
TRBD1 | TRBJ1-2 | once | TRBV5-8 | CASSLVGQRYGYTF | TGTGCCAGCAGCCTCGTGGGACAGCGCTATGGCTACACCTTC
TRBD2 | TRBJ2-1 | NA | TRBV13 | CASSISGGVGNEQFF | TGTGCCAGCAGCATCTCGGGGGGGGTCGGCAATGAGCAGTTCTTC
NA | TRBJ2-7 | NA | TRBV9 | CASSASGRGGIFF | TGTGCCAGCAGCGCCTCAGGGCGGGGTGGTATCTTCTTC
TRBD2 | TRBJ2-1 | once | TRBV5-1 | CASSSSTRLASGPGPDNEQFF | TGCGCCAGCAGCTCCTCCACACGACTAGCGTCGGGCCCCGGTCCGGACAATGAGCAGTTCTTC
NA | TRBJ1-4 | NA | TRBV7-8 | CASSLSGRTATNEKLFF | TGTGCCAGCAGCTTAAGCGGCAGGACTGCAACTAATGAAAAACTGTTTTTT
TRBD2 | TRBJ2-7 | NA | TRBV4-2 | CASSQESGGRVPYEQYF | TGTGCCAGCAGCCAAGAATCTGGCGGGAGGGTTCCCTACGAGCAGTACTTC
NA | TRBJ1-1 | NA | TRBV2 | CASSESYTEAFF | TGTGCCAGCAGTGAATCGTACACTGAAGCTTTCTTT
NA | TRBJ2-7 | NA | TRBV28 | CASTPGQGPYEQYF | TGTGCCAGCACCCCAGGACAAGGACCCTACGAGCAGTACTTC
TRBD2 | TRBJ2-1 | once | TRBV28 | CASSVLAGGTNEQFF | TGTGCCAGCAGCGTTCTAGCGGGGGGAACGAATGAGCAGTTCTTC
NA | TRBJ1-5 | NA | TRBV5-6 | CASSFNRRGRNQPQHF | TGTGCCAGCAGCTTCAATCGCAGGGGACGCAATCAGCCCCAGCATTTT
NA | TRBJ2-1 | once | TRBV10-3 | CAISGLRVEEQFF | TGTGCCATCAGTGGGTTAAGAGTTGAAGAGCAGTTCTTC
TRBD2 | TRBJ2-7 | NA | TRBV7-8 | CASSLGTSGFTYEQYF | TGTGCCAGCAGCTTAGGAACTAGCGGGTTTACCTACGAGCAGTACTTC
NA | TRBJ1-3 | NA | TRBV5-6 | CASSLDGSGNTIYF | TGTGCCAGCAGCTTGGACGGCTCTGGAAACACCATATATTTT
TRBD2 | TRBJ2-1 | NA | TRBV9 | CASSVEGSGKYNEQFF | TGTGCCAGCAGCGTAGAGGGTAGCGGGAAGTACAATGAGCAGTTCTTC
NA | TRBJ2-3 | NA | TRBV2 | CASSESQGIPSTDTQYF | TGTGCCAGCAGTGAGAGCCAGGGAATTCCCAGCACAGATACGCAGTATTTT
TRBD2 | TRBJ2-7 | NA | TRBV5-1 | CASSWDTGLARGEQYF | TGCGCCAGCAGCTGGGATACGGGACTAGCGAGGGGCGAGCAGTACTTC
NA | TRBJ2-1 | NA | TRBV28 | CASSLPGQLSSYNEQFF | TGTGCCAGCAGTTTGCCCGGACAGTTAAGCTCCTACAATGAGCAGTTCTTC
TRBD2 | TRBJ2-7 | NA | TRBV9 | CASSVAGGPAYEQYF | TGTGCCAGCAGCGTAGCGGGAGGGCCCGCCTACGAGCAGTACTTC
TRBD1 | TRBJ1-5 | NA | TRBV2 | CASSKRGTGSGQPQHF | TGTGCCAGCAGTAAACGGGGGACAGGGTCGGGCCAGCCCCAGCATTTT
NA | TRBJ2-7 | NA | TRBV27 | CASSPTEPYEQYF | TGTGCCAGCAGCCCTACTGAACCCTACGAGCAGTACTTC
NA | TRBJ1-4 | NA | TRBV9 | CASSVVVPNNPGKLFF | TGTGCCAGCAGCGTAGTTGTCCCAAACAACCCGGGGAAACTGTTTTTT
NA | TRBJ1-4 | NA | TRBV28 | CASSLWSVDRRLFF | TGTGCCAGCAGTTTATGGTCCGTCGACAGGAGACTGTTTTTT
TRBD1 | TRBJ1-1 | NA | TRBV6-1 | CASSARWDSLNTEAFF | TGTGCCAGCAGTGCGAGATGGGACAGCCTGAACACTGAAGCTTTCTTT